The present T cell receptor (beta chain) was sequenced within a study of CD8+CD57+ T cells in acquired aplastic anemia. Study-level information: Quantities of DNA derived from sorted CD4+ and CD8+ cells averaged approximately 3 ug.

This clonotype has a handful of counts. Its cognate antigen is unknown. Template material for TCR beta VDJ and CDR3 profiling consisted of genomic DNA. TCRdb processed the reads anew with MiXCR; each CDR3 protein has one entry. The table records about 160,000 distinct CDR3 sequences, around 50% of them present only once. Overall study findings and caveats: No significant difference in CD8+ Simpson's diversity was found between patients and controls.

This CDR3 has 12 amino acids. CDR1 DFQATT and CDR2 SNEGSKA come from the germline V gene (reference sequence). V shed 6 bases and J 10 bases; nucleotides not matched to a gene: 11. All sequencing subjects had displayed CD8+CD57+ cell expansion on flow cytometry. The cohort consisted entirely of patients having severe acquired aplastic anemia. This sequence was found in a human donor with aplastic anemia. This chain uses TRBV20-1 with TRBJ1-1; 7 positions match TRBD1. The specimen sequenced was sorted CD4+, CD8+, or CD8+CD57+ T cells (not recorded which) from PBMCs. CDR3 sequence (DNA): TGCAGTGCAGGGACAGCACGATCGTTAGCTTTCTTT. The encoded protein is CSAGTARSLAFF.